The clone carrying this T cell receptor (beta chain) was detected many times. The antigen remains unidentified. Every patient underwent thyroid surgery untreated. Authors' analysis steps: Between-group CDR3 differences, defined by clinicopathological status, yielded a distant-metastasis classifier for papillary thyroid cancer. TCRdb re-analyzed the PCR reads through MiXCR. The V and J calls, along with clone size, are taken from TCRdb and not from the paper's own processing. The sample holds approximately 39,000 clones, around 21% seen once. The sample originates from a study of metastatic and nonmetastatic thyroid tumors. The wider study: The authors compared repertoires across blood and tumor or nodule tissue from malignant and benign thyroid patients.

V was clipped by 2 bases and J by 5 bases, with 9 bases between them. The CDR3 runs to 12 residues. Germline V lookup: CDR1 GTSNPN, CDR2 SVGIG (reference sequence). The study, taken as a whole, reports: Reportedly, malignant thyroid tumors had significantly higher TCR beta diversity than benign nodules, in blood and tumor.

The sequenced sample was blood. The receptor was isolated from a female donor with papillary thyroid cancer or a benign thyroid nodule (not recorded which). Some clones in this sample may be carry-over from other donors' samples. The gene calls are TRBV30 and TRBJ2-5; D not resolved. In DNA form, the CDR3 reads TGTGCCTGGAGTATTCTAGGGGAGACCCAGTACTTC. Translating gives CAWSILGETQYF.